The 19 T cell receptor beta chains given below trace back to one sample, sequenced in a study of T cell responses to AZD1222 COVID-19 vaccine. The assay was immunoSEQ multiplex PCR, and TCRdb's table has in-frame clones only and misses some. The repertoire holds 110,000 or so clones, with more than 75% as singletons. Sequencing used peripheral blood, obtained 28 days after the second AZD1222 dose. These receptors came from an adult who received the AZD1222 COVID-19 vaccine.

Only one count was recorded for this clone. The gene calls are TRBV7-2 and TRBJ2-2, with a possible D match to TRBD2 (6 bases). This CDR3 has 15 residues. V was clipped by 7 bases and J by 5 bases, with 17 bases between them. The germline V gene encodes CDR1 SGHTA and CDR2 FQGNSA. The CDR3 nucleotides are TGTGCCAGCACCCTCGGGACTCAAAGAACCGGGGAGCTGTTTTTT. It translates to CASTLGTQRTGELFF.

The J gene is TRBJ2-3, the V gene TRBV3-1 (or the pseudogene TRBV3-2), with D perhaps TRBD2 (6 bases). CDR3 length equals 15 residues. V was pared by 6 bases and J by 2 bases, with 15 bases between. The germline gives CDR1 LGHDT, CDR2 YNNKEL (reference sequence). In DNA, the CDR3 is TGTGCCAGCAGACGGCGGGGCAGCCACACAGATACGCAGTATTTT. It translates to CASRRRGSHTDTQYF.

This clone is a singleton in its sample. Its ends do not fully match the called genes, so a read error is possible. The chain couples TRBV5-4 to TRBJ2-4; the match to TRBD2 covers 9 bases. Germline V gene data show CDR1 as SGHNT and CDR2 as YYREEE (reference sequence). The CDR3 sequence is 15 residues long. The DNA of the CDR3 is TGTGCCAGCAGCCCGGGGGGACTAGCCCAAAACATTCAGTACTTC. Its translation: CASSPGGLAQNIQYF.

This clone was detected only once. V gene TRBV19 combines with J gene TRBJ1-5, with TRBD1 matching over 8 bases. This CDR3 spans 14 amino acids. Germline V CDR1 and CDR2: LNHDA, SQIVND (reference sequence). The junction had 6 bases not matched to a gene; V was cut back by 5 bases and J by 6 bases. CDR3 nucleotide sequence: TGTGCCAGTAGTCTGACAGGGGTGGGTCAGCCCCAGCATTTT. Translating it yields CASSLTGVGQPQHF. Based on the CDR3 plus reference TRBV19 and TRBJ1-5, the full variable domain is DGGITQSPKYLFRKEGQNVTLSCEQNLNHDAMYWYRQDPGQGLRLIYYSQIVNDFQKGDIAEGYSVSREKKESFPLTVTSAQKNPTAFYLCASSLTGVGQPQHFGDGTRLSIL.

The count of this clone is one. The V call is TRBV5-4, the J call TRBJ1-6, with D possibly being TRBD1 (5 bases). Between the trimmed V and J ends, which lost 0 bases and 0 bases, there was a span of 16 bases. Germline CDR1 is SGHNT and CDR2 is YYREEE (reference sequence). This CDR3 region has 19 residues. Here the CDR3 DNA reads TGTGCCAGCAGCTTGGGCCCCCCAGGGAAGCTCTCCTATAATTCACCCCTCCACTTT. Translating gives CASSLGPPGKLSYNSPLHF.

The rearrangement joins TRBV7-6 to TRBJ2-1, with 10 nucleotides matching TRBD2. Per the germline V gene, CDR1 is SGHVS and CDR2 is FNYEAQ. The J segment lost 8 bases and the V segment lost 5 bases, leaving 6 bases of the junction unmatched. There are 14 residues in the CDR3. The DNA for the CDR3 is TGTGCCAGCAGCCGAGCGGGGGGGAGGGATGAGCAGTTCTTC. Its translation is CASSRAGGRDEQFF. The variable domain in full, with the rest retrieved from reference TRBV7-6 and TRBJ2-1, is GAGVSQSPRYKVTKRGQDVALRCDPISGHVSLYWYRQALGQGPEFLTYFNYEAQQDKSGLPNDRFSAERPEGSISTLTIQRTEQRDSAMYRCASSRAGGRDEQFFGPGTRLTVL.

V is TRBV12-3 or TRBV12-4 and J is TRBJ2-7, with 8 bases aligning to TRBD1. The CDR3 length is 12 residues. The V and J ends lost 7 bases and 5 bases, in that order; junction bases with no gene match: 4. The CDR3 coding sequence is TGTGCCAGCAAACAGGGGGTAGACGAGCAGTACTTC. This sequence encodes CASKQGVDEQYF.

This chain uses TRBV14 with TRBJ2-1; D perhaps matches TRBD2 (6 bases). This CDR3 has 15 amino acids. Trimming took 4 bases from V and 2 from J, leaving 12 bases between them. CDR1 and CDR2 from the germline V gene are SGHDN and FVKESK. The CDR3 here is CASSPLRGAYNEQFF. The CDR3 DNA sequence: TGTGCCAGCAGCCCCTTACGCGGGGCCTACAATGAGCAGTTCTTC.

J is TRBJ2-1 and V is TRBV11-3, with 7 positions matching TRBD2. The CDR3 contains 16 residues. CDR1 SGHNT and CDR2 YENEEA come from the germline V gene. V lost 1 base, J lost 1 base, and 4 bases stayed unmatched. CDR3 sequence reads: CASSLGGTNSYNEQFF. CDR3 bases: TGTGCCAGCAGCTTAGGGGGGACTAATTCCTACAATGAGCAGTTCTTC.

The sample holds a few counts of this clone. V and J are TRBV24-1 and TRBJ2-1; D not certain. Trimming removed 6 bases at V and 2 bases at J, with 7 bases between. This CDR3 spans 13 amino acids. Germline CDR1 and CDR2: KGHDR and SFDVKD. In nucleotides, the CDR3 is TGTGCCACCAGTCCAGGAACCTACAATGAGCAGTTCTTC. Translation: CATSPGTYNEQFF.

This chain uses TRBV19 with TRBJ2-5; D remains unclear. V was pared by 4 bases and J by 1 base, with 7 bases between. This CDR3 has 13 amino acids. Germline V gene sequence: CDR1 LNHDA, CDR2 SQIVND (reference sequence). In DNA form, the CDR3 reads TGTGCCAGTAGTACGGCAGCCCAAGAGACCCAGTACTTC. Its translation is CASSTAAQETQYF.

The V gene is TRBV5-1, the J gene TRBJ1-4; perhaps TRBD1 as D (5 bases). The CDR3 loop spans 17 amino acids. V was clipped by 0 bases and J by 5 bases, with 17 bases between them. The germline V gene has CDR1 SGHRS and CDR2 YFSETQ. The CDR3 protein is CASSLGTQQGINEKLFF. The CDR3 DNA follows: TGCGCCAGCAGCTTGGGGACCCAGCAGGGAATAAATGAAAAACTGTTTTTT.

The gene calls are TRBV27 and TRBJ1-2, with 7 bases lining up with TRBD1. The CDR3 consists of 15 residues. The germline V gene encodes CDR1 MNHEY and CDR2 SMNVEV (reference sequence). The J segment lost 1 base and the V segment lost 6 bases, leaving 8 bases of the junction unmatched. The CDR3 DNA follows: TGTGCCAGCAGCCTCCGGGACAGAGATAACTATGGCTACACCTTC. This translates into CASSLRDRDNYGYTF.

The chain is built from TRBV2 and TRBJ1-2, with TRBD1 identical over 7 bases. The length of the CDR3 is 16 residues. Looked up from germline, CDR1 is SNHLY and CDR2 is FYNNEI. V dropped 2 bases and J dropped 4; count of bases not matched to a gene: 10. CDR3 region: CASSELPGGGAYGYTF. The CDR3 DNA sequence: TGTGCCAGCAGTGAACTGCCAGGGGGGGGTGCCTATGGCTACACCTTC.

The genes are TRBV5-1 and TRBJ2-4; D is possibly TRBD1 (6 bases). The CDR3 sequence is 14 residues long. Trimming cost V 4 bases and J 8 bases, with 16 bases left between them. CDR1 and CDR2 from the germline V gene are SGHRS and YFSETQ. CDR3 coding DNA: TGCGCCAGCAGCCCTGGACAGTCTAATGACATTCAGTACTTC. This sequence encodes CASSPGQSNDIQYF.

V usage is TRBV30 and J usage is TRBJ1-3; a possible D gene is TRBD1 (5 bases). This CDR3 comprises 13 residues. V gave up 8 bases and J gave up 2 bases, with 13 bases separating them. The V gene's germline CDR1 is GTSNPN and CDR2 SVGIG (reference sequence). DNA for the CDR3: TGTGCCAGTCGAGGGGAGCCTGGAAACACCATATATTTT. This sequence encodes CASRGEPGNTIYF.

This clone was observed a handful of times. The gene calls are TRBV19 and TRBJ1-5; D possibly corresponds to TRBD1 (6 bases). Looked up from germline, CDR1 is LNHDA and CDR2 is SQIVND (reference sequence). This CDR3 comprises 13 residues. Trimming left V 6 bases short and J 7 bases short, with 13 bases between. The CDR3 loop reads CASSYTGSQPQHF. The CDR3 DNA is TGTGCCAGTAGCTACACAGGGAGCCAGCCCCAGCATTTT.

The chain carries TRBV6-5 and TRBJ1-2; TRBD1 matches 7 bases. The junction had 7 bases not matched to a gene; V was cut back by 6 bases and J by 3 bases. CDR3 size: 14 residues. CDR1 is MNHEY, CDR2 SVGAGI, per germline. Here the CDR3 DNA reads TGTGCCAGCAGGGGCGGGACAGTCTACTATGGCTACACCTTC. Translating it yields CASRGGTVYYGYTF.

This chain connects TRBV28 to TRBJ1-2; 7 nucleotides agree with TRBD1. V gave up 8 bases and J gave up 5 bases; unmatched junction bases: 8. CDR1 and CDR2 from the germline V gene are MDHEN and SYDVKM. The CDR3 contains 13 residues. The DNA of the CDR3 is TGTGCCAGCGACTCGACAGGGCTGTATGGCTACACCTTC. Amino acids: CASDSTGLYGYTF.